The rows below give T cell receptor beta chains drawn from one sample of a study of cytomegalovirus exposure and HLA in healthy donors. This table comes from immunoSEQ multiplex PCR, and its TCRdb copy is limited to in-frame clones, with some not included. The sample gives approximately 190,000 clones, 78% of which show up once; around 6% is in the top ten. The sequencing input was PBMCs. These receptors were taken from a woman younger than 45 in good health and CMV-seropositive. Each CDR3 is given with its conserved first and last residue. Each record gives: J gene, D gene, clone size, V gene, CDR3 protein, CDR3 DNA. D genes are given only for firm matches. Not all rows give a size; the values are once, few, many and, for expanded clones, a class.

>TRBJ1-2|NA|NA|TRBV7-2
CASSFGGSDGYTF
TGTGCCAGCAGCTTCGGAGGATCGGATGGCTACACCTTC
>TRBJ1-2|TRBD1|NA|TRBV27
CASSLGQALVSGYTF
TGTGCCAGCAGTCTCGGACAGGCCCTAGTCTCTGGCTACACCTTC
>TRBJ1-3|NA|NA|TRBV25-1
CASSRGSGNTIYF
TGTGCCAGCAGCAGGGGCTCTGGAAACACCATATATTTT
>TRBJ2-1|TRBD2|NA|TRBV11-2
CASSLDLLAGGSRDEQFF
TGTGCCAGCAGCTTAGATCTCCTAGCGGGGGGCTCCCGCGATGAGCAGTTCTTC
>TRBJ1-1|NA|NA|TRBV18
CASSHASGKNTEAFF
TGTGCCAGCTCTCACGCTTCGGGGAAGAACACTGAAGCTTTCTTT
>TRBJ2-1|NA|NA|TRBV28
CASSPPERSAEQFF
TGTGCCAGCAGTCCACCGGAGCGTTCGGCTGAGCAGTTCTTC
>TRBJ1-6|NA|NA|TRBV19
CASSIGGVSYNSPLHF
TGTGCCAGTAGTATAGGAGGAGTCTCCTATAATTCACCCCTCCACTTT
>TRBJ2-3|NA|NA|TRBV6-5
CASRTSSGVLDTQYF
TGTGCCAGCAGAACATCCTCGGGAGTCTTGGATACGCAGTATTTT
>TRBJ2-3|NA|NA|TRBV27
CASNPLAASTDTQYF
TGTGCCAGCAACCCGCTAGCAGCTAGCACAGATACGCAGTATTTT
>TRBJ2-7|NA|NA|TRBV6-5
CASRGPGINYEQYF
TGTGCCAGCAGGGGTCCGGGGATTAATTACGAGCAGTACTTC
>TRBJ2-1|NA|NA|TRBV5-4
CASSRGGIYNEQFF
TGTGCCAGCAGCAGGGGCGGGATCTACAATGAGCAGTTCTTC
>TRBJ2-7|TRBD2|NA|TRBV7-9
CASSSTSGRSYEQYF
TGTGCCAGCAGCTCCACTAGCGGGAGATCCTACGAGCAGTACTTC
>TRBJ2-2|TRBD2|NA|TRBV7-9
CASSRQTLAGGPRTGELFF
TGTGCCAGCAGTCGACAAACACTAGCGGGAGGTCCCCGCACCGGGGAGCTGTTTTTT
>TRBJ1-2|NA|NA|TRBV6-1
CASLGGKHYGYTF
TGTGCCAGCTTGGGGGGAAAGCACTATGGCTACACCTTC
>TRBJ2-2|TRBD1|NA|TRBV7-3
CASSADRANTGELFF
TGTGCCAGCAGCGCCGACAGGGCGAACACCGGGGAGCTGTTTTTT
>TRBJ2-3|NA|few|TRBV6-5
CASSYQRAYTDTQYF
TGTGCCAGCAGTTACCAGCGGGCTTACACAGATACGCAGTATTTT
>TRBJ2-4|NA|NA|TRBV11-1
CASGTGENIQYF
TGTGCCAGCGGCACGGGGGAAAACATTCAGTACTTC
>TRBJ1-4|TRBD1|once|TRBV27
CASSRPGQGPHEKLFF
TGTGCCAGCAGTAGACCGGGACAGGGGCCCCATGAAAAACTGTTTTTT
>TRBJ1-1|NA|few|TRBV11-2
CASSRVQGFTEAFF
TGTGCCAGCAGCCGCGTACAGGGTTTCACTGAAGCTTTCTTT
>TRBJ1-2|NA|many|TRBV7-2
CASSLRAGAFGYTF
TGTGCCAGCAGCCTTAGAGCGGGGGCCTTTGGCTACACCTTC
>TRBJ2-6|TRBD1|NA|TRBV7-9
CASSRQGLGANVLTF
TGTGCCAGCAGCCGACAGGGGCTGGGGGCCAACGTCCTGACTTTC
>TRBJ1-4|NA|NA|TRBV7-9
CASSLAVTVGNEKLFF
TGTGCCAGCAGCTTAGCGGTAACAGTGGGCAATGAAAAACTGTTTTTT
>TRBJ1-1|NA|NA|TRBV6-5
CASSRRHFTEAFF
TGTGCCAGCAGTCGGCGACACTTCACTGAAGCTTTCTTT
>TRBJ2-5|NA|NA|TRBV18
CASSLNAGTGKITQYF
TGTGCCAGCTCTCTCAATGCGGGGACCGGGAAGATTACCCAGTACTTC
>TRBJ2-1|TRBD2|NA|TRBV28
CASSFMSGSKYNEQFF
TGTGCCAGCAGTTTCATGAGCGGGAGTAAATACAATGAGCAGTTCTTC
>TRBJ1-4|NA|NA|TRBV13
CASSSQNEKLFF
TGTGCCAGCAGCTCGCAGAATGAAAAACTGTTTTTT
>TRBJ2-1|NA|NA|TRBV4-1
CASSYLEVGGPGNEQFF
TGCGCCAGCAGTTACCTCGAGGTGGGGGGGCCTGGCAATGAGCAGTTCTTC
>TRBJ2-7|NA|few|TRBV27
CASSLSRRGEQYF
TGTGCCAGCAGTTTATCGAGAAGGGGAGAGCAGTACTTC
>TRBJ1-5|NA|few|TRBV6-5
CASSGTVEGPQHF
TGTGCCAGCAGTGGGACTGTGGAGGGACCCCAGCATTTT
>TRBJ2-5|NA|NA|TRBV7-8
CASSLLSDSRSNF
TGTGCCAGCAGCCTACTTAGTGACTCCCGATCGAACTTC
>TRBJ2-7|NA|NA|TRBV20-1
CSATLEYEQYF
TGCAGTGCTACTCTCGAGTACGAGCAGTACTTC
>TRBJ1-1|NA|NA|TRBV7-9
CASSLSQDEAFF
TGTGCCAGCAGCTTATCCCAGGATGAAGCTTTCTTT
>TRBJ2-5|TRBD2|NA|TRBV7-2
CASSLMGGQETQYF
TGTGCCAGCAGCTTAATGGGGGGGCAAGAGACCCAGTACTTC
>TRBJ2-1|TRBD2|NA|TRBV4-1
CASSQAHLAGGPHNEQFF
TGCGCCAGCAGCCAAGCCCATTTAGCGGGAGGGCCACACAATGAGCAGTTCTTC
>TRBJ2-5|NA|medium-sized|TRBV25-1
CASRGVGIQETQYF
TGTGCCAGTAGGGGTGTGGGGATACAAGAGACCCAGTACTTC
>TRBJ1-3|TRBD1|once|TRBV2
CASREYDRAGNTIYF
TGTGCCAGCAGGGAGTATGACAGGGCTGGAAACACCATATATTTT
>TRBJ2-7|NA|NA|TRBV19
CASKGMGLYEQYF
TGTGCCAGTAAGGGAATGGGGCTCTACGAGCAGTACTTC
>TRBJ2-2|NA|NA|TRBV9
CASSVAGGLTTGELFF
TGTGCCAGCAGCGTAGCGGGGGGCCTTACCACCGGGGAGCTGTTTTTT
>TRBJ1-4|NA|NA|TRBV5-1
CASSLGGPGKLFF
TGCGCCAGCAGCTTGGGGGGGCCAGGAAAACTGTTTTTT
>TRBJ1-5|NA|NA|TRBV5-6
CASSKYRVFEVHSNQPQHF
TGTGCCAGCAGCAAGTACCGGGTCTTCGAAGTTCATAGCAATCAGCCCCAGCATTTT
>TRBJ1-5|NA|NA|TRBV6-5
CASRYTGSRGNQPQHF
TGTGCCAGCAGGTACACAGGGAGTAGGGGCAATCAGCCCCAGCATTTT
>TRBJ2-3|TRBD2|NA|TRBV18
CASSPAGGPFADTQYF
TGTGCCAGCTCACCAGCGGGGGGGCCCTTCGCAGATACGCAGTATTTT
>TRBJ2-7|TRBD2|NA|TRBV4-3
CASSQGTSGYEQYF
TGCGCCAGCAGCCAAGGGACTAGCGGTTACGAGCAGTACTTC
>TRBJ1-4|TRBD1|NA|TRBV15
CATSRDAPGQSEKLFF
TGTGCCACCAGCAGAGATGCCCCGGGACAGTCAGAAAAACTGTTTTTT
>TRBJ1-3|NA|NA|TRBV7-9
CSSSLSVSSGNTIYF
TGTTCCAGCAGCTTATCGGTCTCCTCTGGAAACACCATATATTTT
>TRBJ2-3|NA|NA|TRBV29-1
CSPPQEPDTQYF
TGCAGCCCCCCCCAGGAACCAGATACGCAGTATTTT
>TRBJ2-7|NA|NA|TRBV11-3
CASSLDPTYEQYF
TGTGCCAGCAGCTTAGACCCTACCTACGAGCAGTACTTC
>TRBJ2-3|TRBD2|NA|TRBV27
CASRYSGSTDTQYF
TGTGCCAGCAGATATAGCGGGAGTACAGATACGCAGTATTTT
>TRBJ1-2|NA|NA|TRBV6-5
CASSYRGNDYGYTF
TGTGCCAGCAGTTACCGGGGTAACGACTATGGCTACACCTTC
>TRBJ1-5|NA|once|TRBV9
CASSETGFSNQPQHF
TGTGCCAGCAGTGAAACAGGGTTTAGCAATCAGCCCCAGCATTTT
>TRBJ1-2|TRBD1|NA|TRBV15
CATSETRTGGDGYTF
TGTGCCACCAGCGAGACAAGGACAGGTGGAGATGGCTACACCTTC
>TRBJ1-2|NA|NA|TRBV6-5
CASSRDRMAHGYTF
TGTGCCAGCTCTCGGGATAGGATGGCGCATGGCTACACCTTC